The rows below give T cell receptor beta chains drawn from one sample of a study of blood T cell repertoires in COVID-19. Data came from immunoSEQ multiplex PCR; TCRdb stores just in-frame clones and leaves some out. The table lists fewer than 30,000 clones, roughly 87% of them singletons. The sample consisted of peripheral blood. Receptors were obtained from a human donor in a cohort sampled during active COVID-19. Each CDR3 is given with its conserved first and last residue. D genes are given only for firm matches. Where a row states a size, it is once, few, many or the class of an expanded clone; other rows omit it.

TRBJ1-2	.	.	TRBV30	CAWSATTGGGYTF	TGTGCCTGGAGTGCCACCACCGGGGGTGGCTACACCTTC
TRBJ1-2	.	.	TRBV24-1	CATSDWGGNGYTF	TGTGCCACCAGTGATTGGGGAGGGAATGGCTACACCTTC
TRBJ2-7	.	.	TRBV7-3	CASSSWGGGPYEQYF	TGTGCCAGCAGCTCCTGGGGCGGGGGCCCCTACGAGCAGTACTTC
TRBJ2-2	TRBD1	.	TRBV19	CASISRRTGDTGELFF	TGTGCCAGTATCTCAAGGAGGACAGGGGACACCGGGGAGCTGTTTTTT
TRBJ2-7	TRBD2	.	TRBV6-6	CASSSGTSGGDEQYF	TGTGCCAGCAGTTCAGGGACTAGCGGGGGCGACGAGCAGTACTTC
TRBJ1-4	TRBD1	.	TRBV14	CASSRGTGGSMEEKLFF	TGTGCCAGCAGCCGGGGGACAGGGGGCTCAATGGAAGAAAAACTGTTTTTT
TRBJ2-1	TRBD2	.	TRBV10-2	CASSEGVIAGGYEQFF	TGCGCCAGCAGTGAGGGGGTGATAGCGGGGGGGTATGAGCAGTTCTTC
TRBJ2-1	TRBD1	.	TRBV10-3	CAISAGTGHYNEQFF	TGTGCCATCAGTGCGGGGACAGGGCACTACAATGAGCAGTTCTTC
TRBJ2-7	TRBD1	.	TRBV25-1	CASTHSGQGYEQYF	TGTGCCAGCACCCACTCGGGACAGGGCTACGAGCAGTACTTC
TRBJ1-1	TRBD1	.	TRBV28	CASSSGGGPISAFF	TGTGCCAGCTCGTCAGGGGGCGGTCCGATCTCGGCTTTCTTT
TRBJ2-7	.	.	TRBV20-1	CSAAQSYEQYF	TGCAGTGCCGCACAGAGCTACGAGCAGTACTTC
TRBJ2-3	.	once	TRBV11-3	CASSLPREARSGTDTQYF	TGTGCCAGCAGCTTACCAAGGGAGGCTCGGAGTGGCACAGATACGCAGTATTTT
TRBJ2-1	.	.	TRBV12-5	CASGLVRQGRVSSYNEQFF	TGTGCTAGTGGTTTGGTACGACAGGGGAGGGTCAGCTCCTACAATGAGCAGTTCTTC
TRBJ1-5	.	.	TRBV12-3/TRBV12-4	CASSFQGNQPQHF	TGTGCCAGCAGTTTTCAGGGCAATCAGCCCCAGCATTTT
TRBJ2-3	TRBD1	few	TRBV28	CASSPGQPSTDTQYF	TGTGCCAGCAGTCCGGGACAGCCTAGCACAGATACGCAGTATTTT
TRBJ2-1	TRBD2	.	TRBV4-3	CASSQDKGSSGPRRNEQFF	TGCGCCAGCAGCCAAGATAAGGGCAGTAGCGGGCCCAGGAGAAATGAGCAGTTCTTC
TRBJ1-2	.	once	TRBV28	CASSLQGKKYTF	TGTGCCAGCAGTTTACAGGGGAAAAAGTACACCTTC
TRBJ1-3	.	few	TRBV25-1	CASRHGRYSGNTIYF	TGTGCCAGCAGGCATGGGAGGTACTCTGGAAACACCATATATTTT
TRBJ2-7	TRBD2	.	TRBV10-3	CANLRGSGFSYEQYF	TGTGCCAACCTCCGGGGTAGCGGGTTTTCCTACGAGCAGTACTTC
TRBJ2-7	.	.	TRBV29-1	CSVEIWTADYDVQYF	TGCAGCGTTGAAATTTGGACAGCAGATTACGATGTGCAGTACTTC
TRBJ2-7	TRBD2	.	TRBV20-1	CSASTSGGNYEQYF	TGCAGTGCTAGTACTAGCGGGGGTAACTACGAGCAGTACTTC
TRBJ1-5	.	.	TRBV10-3	CAISEWGGTRQPQHF	TGTGCCATCAGTGAGTGGGGGGGGACGAGACAGCCCCAGCATTTT
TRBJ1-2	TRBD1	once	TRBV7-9	CASSSLTRGLGYGYTF	TGTGCCAGCAGCTCGTTAACTAGGGGGCTTGGATATGGCTACACCTTC
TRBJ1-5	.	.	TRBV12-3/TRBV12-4	CASSSGAGTQHF	TGTGCCAGCAGCTCAGGGGCAGGGACCCAGCATTTT
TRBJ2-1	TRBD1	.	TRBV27	CASSQGAYNEQFF	TGTGCCAGCAGCCAGGGGGCCTACAATGAGCAGTTCTTC
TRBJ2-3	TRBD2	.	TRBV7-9	CASSLGLAGGSTDTQYF	TGTGCCAGCAGCTTAGGACTAGCGGGGGGAAGCACAGATACGCAGTATTTT
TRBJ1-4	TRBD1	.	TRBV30	CAWTGGRGSEKLFF	TGTGCCTGGACAGGTGGCAGGGGGTCGGAAAAACTGTTTTTT
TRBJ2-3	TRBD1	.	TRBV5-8	CASSLGQGSSGTDTQYF	TGTGCCAGCAGCTTGGGACAGGGGAGCTCAGGCACAGATACGCAGTATTTT
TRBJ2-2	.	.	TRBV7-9	CASSIGVRNTGELFF	TGTGCCAGCAGCATCGGGGTCCGGAACACCGGGGAGCTGTTTTTT
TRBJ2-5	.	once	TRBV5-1	CASTYPGQETQYF	TGCGCCAGCACCTACCCGGGGCAAGAGACCCAGTACTTC
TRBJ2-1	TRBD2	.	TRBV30	CAWSRGLAVSYNEQFF	TGTGCCTGGAGTCGGGGACTAGCGGTCTCCTACAATGAGCAGTTCTTC